What follows describes a single T cell receptor beta chain. Its specificity is unknown. Sequencing used immunoSEQ multiplex PCR; TCRdb keeps in-frame clones, though not all of them. The sample includes over 70,000 clones, roughly 91% of them seen just once. Patients who had autoimmune disease history or got systemic immunosuppression were left out. The data were obtained in a study of OX40 agonist ivuxolimab in advanced cancers. General study results and limits: The study found that CD8+ T cells averaged more expanded clones than CD4+. Both blood CD4+ and CD8+ T cells showed clonal growth by week 6 at 0.1 to 3.0 mg/kg.

This sample comprised CD4+ or CD8+ T cells sorted from blood, obtained in a trial of the OX40 agonist ivuxolimab. The clonotype originates from an adult with an advanced solid tumor such as melanoma, head and neck, liver or kidney cancer.

This chain's CDR3 is CASRVAGTYNEQFF. The CDR3, as DNA: TGTGCCAGCAGGGTAGCGGGGACCTACAATGAGCAGTTCTTC. The chain joins TRBV28 to TRBJ2-1, with 8 bases aligning to TRBD2. The germline V gene has CDR1 MDHEN and CDR2 SYDVKM. The CDR3 is 14 residues long. The ends lost 6 bases at V and 2 bases at J; junction bases unmatched: 3.